This T cell receptor beta chain was recovered during a study of T cells after yellow fever vaccination. Across the whole study: Any fraction with a low cell number was prepared using SMART-Seq v4 Ultra Low Input.

V was clipped by 3 bases and J by 2 bases; unmatched bases: 8. From germline, CDR1 is SGHKS and CDR2 YYEKEE (reference sequence). The CDR3 is 15 amino acids. This clonotype was counted a few times. What it binds is unknown. Study findings and constraints: On re-exposure, the response was weaker but peaked faster, at day 5 versus 15.

TCRdb re-called the 5' RACE reads with MiXCR, one entry per CDR3 protein. The sample records about 300,000 distinct CDR3 sequences, less than 9.5% being singletons. This clonotype was obtained from a man aged 18 to 35 who received the YFV17D yellow fever vaccine. The chain has TRBV5-5 and TRBJ2-7; 7 bases align to TRBD1. The sequences come from CD4+ T cells sorted from PBMCs, collected 5 days after the yellow fever booster vaccination. DNA of the CDR3: TGTGCCAGCAGCTCGGCCGGGACAGTGGCCTACGAGCAGTACTTC. Translating it yields CASSSAGTVAYEQYF.